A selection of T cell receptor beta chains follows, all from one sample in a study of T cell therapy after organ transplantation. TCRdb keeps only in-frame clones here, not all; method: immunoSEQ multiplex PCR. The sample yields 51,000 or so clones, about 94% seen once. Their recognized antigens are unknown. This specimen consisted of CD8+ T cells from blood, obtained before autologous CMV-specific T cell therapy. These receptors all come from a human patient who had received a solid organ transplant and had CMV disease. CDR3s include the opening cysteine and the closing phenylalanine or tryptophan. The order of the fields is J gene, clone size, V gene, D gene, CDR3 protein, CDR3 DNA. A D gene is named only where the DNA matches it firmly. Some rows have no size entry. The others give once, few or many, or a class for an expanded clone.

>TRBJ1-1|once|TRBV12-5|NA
CASGLTHRVATEAFF
TGTGCTAGTGGTTTGACCCACAGGGTTGCGACTGAAGCTTTCTTT
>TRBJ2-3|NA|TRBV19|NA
CASISSFLSDTQYF
TGTGCCAGTATCTCATCGTTTCTCTCAGATACGCAGTATTTT
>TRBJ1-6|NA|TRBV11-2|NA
CASSLAGGTSPLHF
TGTGCCAGCAGCTTAGCCGGGGGTACTTCACCCCTCCACTTT
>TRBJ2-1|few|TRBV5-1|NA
CASSFGTQAPSYNEQFF
TGCGCCAGCAGCTTCGGGACTCAAGCGCCATCGTACAATGAGCAGTTCTTC
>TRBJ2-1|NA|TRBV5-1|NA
CASSLVLGSAYNEQFF
TGCGCCAGCAGCTTGGTTCTGGGTAGCGCCTACAATGAGCAGTTCTTC
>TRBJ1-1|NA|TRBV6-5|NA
CASSYTEGYSAFF
TGTGCCAGCAGTTACACCGAGGGCTACAGTGCTTTCTTT
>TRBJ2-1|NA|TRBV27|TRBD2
CASPAGGPFYNEQFF
TGTGCCAGCCCCGCGGGGGGGCCATTCTACAATGAGCAGTTCTTC
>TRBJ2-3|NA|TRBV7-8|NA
CASHPGPTGPDTQYF
TGTGCCAGCCACCCAGGGCCCACGGGGCCAGATACGCAGTATTTT
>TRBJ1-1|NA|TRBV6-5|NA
CASSRGEGFNTEAFF
TGTGCCAGCAGCCGGGGAGAGGGGTTTAATACTGAAGCTTTCTTT
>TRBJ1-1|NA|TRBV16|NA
CASSLGLRSNTEAFF
TGTGCCAGCAGCCTTGGGCTCAGGTCGAACACTGAAGCTTTCTTT
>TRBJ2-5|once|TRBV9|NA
CASSVESNGGWETQYF
TGTGCCAGCAGCGTTGAGTCAAACGGAGGGTGGGAGACCCAGTACTTC
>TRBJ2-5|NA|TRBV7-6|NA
CASSLYPAEETQYF
TGTGCCAGCAGCTTGTATCCGGCAGAAGAGACCCAGTACTTC
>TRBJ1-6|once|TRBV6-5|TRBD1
CASSYRDRAHNSPLHF
TGTGCCAGCAGTTATCGGGACAGGGCGCATAATTCACCCCTCCACTTT
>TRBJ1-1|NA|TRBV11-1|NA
CASSLGVNTEAFF
TGTGCCAGCAGCTTAGGAGTGAACACTGAAGCTTTCTTT
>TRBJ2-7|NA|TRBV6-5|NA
CASSYSKAGNYEQYF
TGTGCCAGCAGTTACTCGAAGGCAGGCAACTACGAGCAGTACTTC
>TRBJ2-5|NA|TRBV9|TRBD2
CASSEGGSGFETQYF
TGTGCCAGCAGCGAGGGAGGGTCCGGGTTTGAGACCCAGTACTTC
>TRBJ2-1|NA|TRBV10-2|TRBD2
CASQGLVGNEQFF
TGCGCCAGCCAGGGACTAGTAGGAAATGAGCAGTTCTTC
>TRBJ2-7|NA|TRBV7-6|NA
CASSFRPGYYEQYF
TGTGCCAGCAGCTTTCGACCCGGTTACTACGAGCAGTACTTC
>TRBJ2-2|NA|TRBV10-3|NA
CAIRRDSEQTNTGELFF
TGTGCCATCAGGCGGGACAGCGAACAAACGAACACCGGGGAGCTGTTTTTT
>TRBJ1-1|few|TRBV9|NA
CASSVGTAVMNTEAFF
TGTGCCAGCAGCGTAGGAACCGCGGTAATGAACACTGAAGCTTTCTTT
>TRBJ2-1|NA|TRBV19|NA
CASNQRQALYNEQFF
TGTGCCAGTAATCAAAGACAGGCCCTCTACAATGAGCAGTTCTTC
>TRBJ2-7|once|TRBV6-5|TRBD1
CASSYTGQDYEQYF
TGTGCCAGCAGTTACACGGGACAGGACTACGAGCAGTACTTC
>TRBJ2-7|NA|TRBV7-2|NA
CASSQDFYEQYF
TGTGCCAGCAGCCAGGACTTCTACGAGCAGTACTTC
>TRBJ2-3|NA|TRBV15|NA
CATSSQGGSGGTDTQYF
TGTGCCACCAGCAGTCAAGGAGGGAGTGGAGGCACAGATACGCAGTATTTT
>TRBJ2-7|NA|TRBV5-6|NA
CASSRSDYEQYF
TGTGCCAGCAGCCGGAGTGACTACGAGCAGTACTTC
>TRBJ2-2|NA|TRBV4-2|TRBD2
CASSHIAGGPTGELFF
TGTGCCAGCAGCCACATAGCGGGAGGGCCAACCGGGGAGCTGTTTTTT
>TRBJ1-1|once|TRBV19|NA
CASSTGFHTEAFF
TGTGCCAGTAGCACAGGGTTTCACACTGAAGCTTTCTTT
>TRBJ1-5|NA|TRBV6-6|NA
CASSPTVNQPQHF
TGTGCCAGCAGTCCCACAGTCAATCAGCCCCAGCATTTT
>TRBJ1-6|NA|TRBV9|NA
CASSDSGGLGSPLHF
TGTGCCAGCAGCGATAGTGGGGGGCTGGGTTCACCCCTCCACTTT
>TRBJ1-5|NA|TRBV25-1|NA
CASSPGTVNQPQHF
TGTGCCAGCAGTCCTGGGACGGTCAATCAGCCCCAGCATTTT
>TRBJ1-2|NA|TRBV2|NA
CASGRPRGENYGYTF
TGTGCCAGCGGACGTCCACGGGGGGAGAACTATGGCTACACCTTC
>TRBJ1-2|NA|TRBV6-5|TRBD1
CASSYSTGERGYGYTF
TGTGCCAGCAGTTACTCGACAGGGGAAAGGGGCTATGGCTACACCTTC
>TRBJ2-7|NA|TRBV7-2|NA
CASSPGDLGEQYF
TGTGCCAGCAGCCCAGGGGATCTGGGCGAGCAGTACTTC
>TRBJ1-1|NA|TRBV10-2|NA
CASGGPQGGLTMNTEAFF
TGCGCCAGCGGAGGGCCCCAAGGGGGGCTGACCATGAACACTGAAGCTTTCTTT
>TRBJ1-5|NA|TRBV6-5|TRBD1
CASSYGDRQPQHF
TGTGCCAGCAGTTACGGGGACAGGCAGCCCCAGCATTTT
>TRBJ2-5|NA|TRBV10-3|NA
CAISERQGPQETQYF
TGTGCCATCAGTGAGCGGCAGGGACCCCAAGAGACCCAGTACTTC
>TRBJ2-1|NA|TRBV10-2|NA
CATKISGPGEQFF
TGCGCCACCAAGATATCAGGGCCCGGGGAGCAGTTCTTC
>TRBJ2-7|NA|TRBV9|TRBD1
CASSGQAWGEQYF
TGTGCCAGCAGTGGACAGGCGTGGGGCGAGCAGTACTTC
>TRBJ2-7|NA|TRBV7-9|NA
CASSVGQPYEQYF
TGTGCCAGCAGCGTAGGACAGCCCTACGAGCAGTACTTC
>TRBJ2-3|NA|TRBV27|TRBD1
CASSLLQGATDTQYF
TGTGCCAGCAGTTTACTACAGGGGGCCACAGATACGCAGTATTTT
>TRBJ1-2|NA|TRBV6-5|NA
CASSYHRDFYGYTF
TGTGCCAGCAGTTACCACAGGGATTTTTATGGCTACACCTTC
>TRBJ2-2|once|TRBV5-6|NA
CASSGGTSTGELFF
TGTGCCAGCAGCGGAGGGACAAGCACCGGGGAGCTGTTTTTT
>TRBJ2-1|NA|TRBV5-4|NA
CASSLSSYNEQFF
TGTGCCAGCAGCTTGTCTTCATACAATGAGCAGTTCTTC
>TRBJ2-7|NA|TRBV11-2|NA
CASSTSGGKAYEQYF
TGTGCCAGCAGCACATCCGGGGGAAAGGCCTACGAGCAGTACTTC
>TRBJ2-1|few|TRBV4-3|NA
CASSHDTGNWHGNEQFF
TGCGCCAGCAGCCACGACACGGGGAATTGGCACGGCAATGAGCAGTTCTTC
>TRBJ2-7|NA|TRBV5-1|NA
CASSLDNSYEQYF
TGCGCCAGCAGCTTGGATAACTCCTACGAGCAGTACTTC
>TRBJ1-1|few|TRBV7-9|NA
CASSVDAMNTEAFF
TGTGCCAGCAGTGTCGACGCCATGAACACTGAAGCTTTCTTT
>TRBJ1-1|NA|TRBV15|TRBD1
CATSRGDRTTEAFF
TGTGCCACCAGCAGAGGGGACAGAACCACTGAAGCTTTCTTT
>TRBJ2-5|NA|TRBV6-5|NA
CASSYGETQYF
TGTGCCAGCAGTTACGGGGAGACCCAGTACTTC
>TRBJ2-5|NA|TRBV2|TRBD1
CASIPGQGEGTQYF
TGTGCCAGCATCCCGGGACAGGGGGAAGGGACCCAGTACTTC
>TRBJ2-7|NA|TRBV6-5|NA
CASSESEGAYEQYF
TGTGCCAGCAGTGAGTCCGAAGGGGCCTACGAGCAGTACTTC
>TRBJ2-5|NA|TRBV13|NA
CASSLQGGETQYF
TGTGCCAGCAGCTTACAGGGCGGGGAGACCCAGTACTTC
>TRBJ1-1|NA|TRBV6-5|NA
CASSYGGTEAFF
TGTGCCAGCAGTTACGGGGGAACTGAAGCTTTCTTT
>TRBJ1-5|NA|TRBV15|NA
CATSREVIRVFNQPQHF
TGTGCCACCAGCAGAGAAGTTATCAGGGTTTTCAATCAGCCCCAGCATTTT
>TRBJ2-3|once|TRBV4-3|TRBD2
CASSQGLVASGGLSTDTQYF
TGCGCCAGCAGCCAAGGCTTGGTGGCTAGCGGGGGGCTTAGCACAGATACGCAGTATTTT